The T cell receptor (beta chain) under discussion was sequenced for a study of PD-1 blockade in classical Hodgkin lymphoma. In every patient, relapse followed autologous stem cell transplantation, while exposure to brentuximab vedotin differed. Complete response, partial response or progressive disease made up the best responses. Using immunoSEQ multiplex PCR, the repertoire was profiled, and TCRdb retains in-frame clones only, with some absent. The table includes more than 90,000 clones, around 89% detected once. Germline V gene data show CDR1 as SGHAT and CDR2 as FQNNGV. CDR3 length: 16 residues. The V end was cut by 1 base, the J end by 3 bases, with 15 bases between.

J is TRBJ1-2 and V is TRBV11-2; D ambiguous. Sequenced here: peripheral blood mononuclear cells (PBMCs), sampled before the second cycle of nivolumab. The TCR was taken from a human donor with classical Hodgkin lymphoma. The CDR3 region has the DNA TGTGCCAGCAGCTTAGCGCCGGGTTCGTCACACTATGGCTACACCTTC. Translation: CASSLAPGSSHYGYTF.